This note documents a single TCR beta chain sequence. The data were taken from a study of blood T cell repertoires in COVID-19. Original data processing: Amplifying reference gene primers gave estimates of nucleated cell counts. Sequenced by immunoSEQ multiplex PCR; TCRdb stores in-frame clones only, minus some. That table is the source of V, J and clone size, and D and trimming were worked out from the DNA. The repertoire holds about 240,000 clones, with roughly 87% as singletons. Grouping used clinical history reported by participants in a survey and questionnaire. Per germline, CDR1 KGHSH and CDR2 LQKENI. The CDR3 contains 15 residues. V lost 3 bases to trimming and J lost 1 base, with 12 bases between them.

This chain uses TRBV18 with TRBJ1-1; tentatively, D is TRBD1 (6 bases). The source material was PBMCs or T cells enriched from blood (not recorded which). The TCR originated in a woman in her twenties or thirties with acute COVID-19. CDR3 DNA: TGTGCCAGCTCACCCCAGGGGTCTTCGAACACTGAAGCTTTCTTT. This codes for CASSPQGSSNTEAFF.